Described below is a single T cell receptor (beta chain) sequence and its context. The antigen is undetermined. Donors, without exception, were Caucasian adults residing in Nashville, Tennessee. The entry originates in a study of shared clonotypes between healthy human individuals. Study as a whole: The study used three CD4 naive, three CD4 memory, two CD8 naive and one CD8 memory plate per donor.

The V end lost 7 bases, the J end lost 7 bases, and 27 bases lay between the germline ends. The CDR3 sequence is 16 residues long. Germline loops: CDR1 SGHNT, CDR2 YYREEE (reference sequence). Findings and caveats of the study: Roughly 5% was the fraction of naive CD4 clonotypes found shared across a few donors.

Data came from immunoSEQ multiplex PCR; TCRdb stores just in-frame clones and leaves some out. The table lists 850,000 to 1,200,000 clones, about 80% of them singletons, with around 1.5% in the top ten. This sequence originates from a man aged 18 to 30 in good health. Sequenced: memory CD4+ T cells sorted from blood. The subset denotes: CD45RA-negative fraction. The chain combines TRBV5-4 with TRBJ2-7, with D tentatively TRBD1 (5 bases). CDR3 nucleotides: TGTGCCAGCCAGCAGGGCGGATCAGCGTCAGCTAGGGAGCAGTACTTC. Translated: CASQQGGSASAREQYF.